These T cell receptor beta chains were read from a single sample in a study of monozygotic twins with cystic fibrosis. Repertoires were generated with immunoSEQ multiplex PCR, while TCRdb's copy carries only in-frame clones and drops some. This repertoire shows tens of thousands of clones, roughly 96% found once; its top ten account for under 3%. Sample: blood. These receptors were collected from a girl aged 2-9 years with cystic fibrosis. Each CDR3 is given with its conserved first and last residue. A D gene is named only where the DNA matches it firmly. Size is stated for part of the rows, as once, few or many counts, or as a class when the clone is expanded.

size: -
V: TRBV4-1
D: -
J: TRBJ2-5
length: 15
DNA: TGCGCCAGCAGCCAAGATCCGGGGGCGTGGGAGACCCAGTACTTC
CDR3: CASSQDPGAWETQYF

size: few
V: TRBV9
D: TRBD2
J: TRBJ2-3
length: 15
DNA: TGTGCCAGCAGCGCAAGCGGGAGGGGCGCAGATACGCAGTATTTT
CDR3: CASSASGRGADTQYF

size: once
V: TRBV19
D: TRBD2
J: TRBJ2-1
length: 15
DNA: TGTGCCAGTACGCTTGGACTAGCGGGAGGGGGTGAGCAGTTCTTC
CDR3: CASTLGLAGGGEQFF

size: -
V: TRBV9
D: -
J: TRBJ2-1
length: 13
DNA: TGTGCCAGCAGCGTAATAGTGAACGATGAGCAGTTCTTC
CDR3: CASSVIVNDEQFF

size: once
V: TRBV7-2
D: -
J: TRBJ2-1
length: 14
DNA: TGTGCCAGCAGCTTCTATCTGTCAGACAATGAGCAGTTCTTC
CDR3: CASSFYLSDNEQFF

size: -
V: TRBV9
D: -
J: TRBJ2-7
length: 15
DNA: TGTGCCAGCAGCCTCGAGGCAGGGATCCCCTACGAGCAGTACTTC
CDR3: CASSLEAGIPYEQYF

size: -
V: TRBV19
D: TRBD1
J: TRBJ1-5
length: 17
DNA: TGTGCCAGTAGTATAGGCTACAGGGGGGCAAGCAATCAGCCCCAGCATTTT
CDR3: CASSIGYRGASNQPQHF

size: -
V: TRBV19
D: -
J: TRBJ1-5
length: 14
DNA: TGTGCCAGTACCCACAGGGTTTACGATCAGCCCCAGCATTTT
CDR3: CASTHRVYDQPQHF

size: -
V: TRBV29-1
D: -
J: TRBJ1-1
length: 11
DNA: TGCAGCCCCCTCGGACCCGGGGAAGCTTTCTTT
CDR3: CSPLGPGEAFF

size: -
V: TRBV6-5
D: -
J: TRBJ2-2
length: 13
DNA: TGTGCCAGCAGTTTCGGGACATCCGGGGAGCTGTTTTTT
CDR3: CASSFGTSGELFF

size: -
V: TRBV4-2
D: -
J: TRBJ1-2
length: 13
DNA: TGTGCCAGCAGCCAAGATAGGGACGCCGGCTACACCTTC
CDR3: CASSQDRDAGYTF

size: -
V: TRBV28
D: -
J: TRBJ1-5
length: 12
DNA: TGTGCCACGGTGACGGGAAATCAGCCCCAGCATTTT
CDR3: CATVTGNQPQHF

size: -
V: TRBV4-1
D: TRBD2
J: TRBJ2-7
length: 16
DNA: TGCGCCAGCAGCCAAGATCCTAGCGGGTTCACCTACGAGCAGTACTTC
CDR3: CASSQDPSGFTYEQYF

size: -
V: TRBV7-2
D: TRBD1
J: TRBJ2-1
length: 14
DNA: TGTGCCACCCTACCGGGACAGGGGTACAATGAGCAGTTCTTC
CDR3: CATLPGQGYNEQFF

size: -
V: TRBV5-1
D: TRBD2
J: TRBJ2-7
length: 20
DNA: TGCGCCAGCAGCTTGTTTTCGTGGGATGGGACTAGCGGGAAGATGTACGAGCAGTACTTC
CDR3: CASSLFSWDGTSGKMYEQYF

size: once
V: TRBV30
D: -
J: TRBJ2-3
length: 11
DNA: TGTGCCTGGATTTCGGGAGATACGCAGTATTTT
CDR3: CAWISGDTQYF

size: -
V: TRBV5-4
D: TRBD2
J: TRBJ2-7
length: 17
DNA: TGTGCCAGCAGCTTGGGACTAGCGGGAGCGTCCTCCTACGAGCAGTACTTC
CDR3: CASSLGLAGASSYEQYF

size: once
V: TRBV6-5
D: TRBD1
J: TRBJ2-1
length: 14
DNA: TGTGCCAGCAGTTACTCCGGCGACAGGGGGCGACGGTTCTTC
CDR3: CASSYSGDRGRRFF

size: once
V: TRBV5-1
D: TRBD2
J: TRBJ2-7
length: 14
DNA: TGCGCCAGCGCCCCCGGGGGGGTGGGAGACGAGCAGTACTTC
CDR3: CASAPGGVGDEQYF

size: -
V: TRBV4-1
D: TRBD1
J: TRBJ1-1
length: 14
DNA: TGCGCCAGCAGCCAAGGACAGGGGGCCACTGAAGCTTTCTTT
CDR3: CASSQGQGATEAFF

size: -
V: TRBV28
D: TRBD1
J: TRBJ1-2
length: 13
DNA: TGTGCCAGCAGTTCCGGGACAGGGGATGGCTACACCTTC
CDR3: CASSSGTGDGYTF

size: -
V: TRBV4-2
D: -
J: TRBJ2-3
length: 16
DNA: TGTGCCAGCAGCCCCCAACAGCGGACCTACACAGATACGCAGTATTTT
CDR3: CASSPQQRTYTDTQYF

size: -
V: TRBV29-1
D: -
J: TRBJ1-4
length: 13
DNA: TGCAGCGCCCGACAGTCAACTAATGAAAAACTGTTTTTT
CDR3: CSARQSTNEKLFF

size: -
V: TRBV4-1
D: -
J: TRBJ2-5
length: 13
DNA: TGCGCCAGCAGCTACCCGGCCGAAGAGACCCAGTACTTC
CDR3: CASSYPAEETQYF

size: -
V: TRBV25-1
D: TRBD2
J: TRBJ2-3
length: 17
DNA: TGTGCCAGCAGTGGCCAGACTAGCGGGAGTAAGGCAGATACGCAGTATTTT
CDR3: CASSGQTSGSKADTQYF

size: -
V: TRBV6-1
D: TRBD1
J: TRBJ1-4
length: 15
DNA: TGTGCCAGCAGTGAGGACAGGCCTGGTAATGAAAAACTGTTTTTT
CDR3: CASSEDRPGNEKLFF

size: once
V: TRBV4-1
D: -
J: TRBJ1-1
length: 14
DNA: TGCGCCAGCAGCCCTGGGACGGTGAACACTGAAGCTTTCTTT
CDR3: CASSPGTVNTEAFF

size: -
V: TRBV18
D: -
J: TRBJ1-2
length: 14
DNA: TGTGCCAGCTCACCGGTGGGGGAAGACTATGGCTACACCTTC
CDR3: CASSPVGEDYGYTF

size: -
V: TRBV7-8
D: TRBD2
J: TRBJ2-7
length: 15
DNA: TGTGCCAGCAGCCCACGACTAGCGGGTCTGTACGAGCAGTACTTC
CDR3: CASSPRLAGLYEQYF

size: -
V: TRBV12-5
D: -
J: TRBJ2-1
length: 13
DNA: TGTGCTAGTGGTGGTAGATCGTACAATGAGCAGTTCTTC
CDR3: CASGGRSYNEQFF

size: -
V: TRBV30
D: TRBD1
J: TRBJ2-5
length: 15
DNA: TGTGCCTGGTTGACTCCGGGACAGGGGAAGGAGACCCAGTACTTC
CDR3: CAWLTPGQGKETQYF

size: -
V: TRBV18
D: -
J: TRBJ2-1
length: 14
DNA: TGTGCCAGCTCACCACTCGCCTCTAACAATGAGCAGTTCTTC
CDR3: CASSPLASNNEQFF

size: -
V: TRBV6-5
D: -
J: TRBJ1-2
length: 13
DNA: TGTGCCAGCAGTTCTTATCGCCGGGGCGGCTACACCTTC
CDR3: CASSSYRRGGYTF

size: once
V: TRBV19
D: -
J: TRBJ1-5
length: 13
DNA: TGTGCCAGTAGTATGGGCAGGGATCAGCCCCAGCATTTT
CDR3: CASSMGRDQPQHF

size: few
V: TRBV18
D: -
J: TRBJ2-5
length: 14
DNA: TGTGCCAGCTCACCACGACCCGAGGGGGAGACCCAGTACTTC
CDR3: CASSPRPEGETQYF

size: -
V: TRBV6-1
D: -
J: TRBJ2-7
length: 15
DNA: TGTGCCAGCAGTGAACAAGGCCAAAGCTCCTACGAGCAGTACTTC
CDR3: CASSEQGQSSYEQYF

size: -
V: TRBV5-1
D: -
J: TRBJ2-2
length: 16
DNA: TGCGCCAGCAGCACACGCGCCGGGATTAACACCGGGGAGCTGTTTTTT
CDR3: CASSTRAGINTGELFF

size: few
V: TRBV18
D: -
J: TRBJ2-7
length: 12
DNA: TGTGCCAGCTCACCATGGGGTTACGAGCAGTACTTC
CDR3: CASSPWGYEQYF

size: -
V: TRBV2
D: -
J: TRBJ1-2
length: 16
DNA: TGTGCCAGCAGTCCCAGGGGAAGGCTTTTGAACTATGGCTACACCTTC
CDR3: CASSPRGRLLNYGYTF

size: -
V: TRBV19
D: TRBD2
J: TRBJ2-1
length: 15
DNA: TGTGCCAGTACTAGGTCAGCGGGAGGCCACAATGAGCAGTTCTTC
CDR3: CASTRSAGGHNEQFF

size: -
V: TRBV25-1
D: TRBD2
J: TRBJ2-7
length: 12
DNA: TGTGCCAGCCTCGGGGGGATCTACGAGCAGTACTTC
CDR3: CASLGGIYEQYF

size: -
V: TRBV7-9
D: -
J: TRBJ2-7
length: 12
DNA: TGTGCCAGCAGCCTTCTCCAGGAGGAGCAGTACTTC
CDR3: CASSLLQEEQYF

size: -
V: TRBV29-1
D: TRBD2
J: TRBJ2-5
length: 15
DNA: TGCAGCGTTGGGGCCGGGACTAGCGGGATAGAGACCCAGTACTTC
CDR3: CSVGAGTSGIETQYF

size: once
V: TRBV5-5
D: TRBD2
J: TRBJ2-7
length: 15
DNA: TGTGCCAGCAGCGGCTCGGGACTAGCGTACCACGAGCAGTACTTC
CDR3: CASSGSGLAYHEQYF

size: few
V: TRBV7-9
D: -
J: TRBJ1-2
length: 13
DNA: TGTGCCAGCAGCGAGACAGGATGGTATGGCTACACCTTC
CDR3: CASSETGWYGYTF

size: -
V: TRBV6-5
D: -
J: TRBJ1-1
length: 14
DNA: TGTGCCAGCAGTTACGGGAGGGCGTCCACTGAAGCTTTCTTT
CDR3: CASSYGRASTEAFF

size: -
V: TRBV4-2
D: -
J: TRBJ2-7
length: 16
DNA: TGTGCCAGCAGCCAAGATGAGGCAACAGCCTCCTACGAGCAGTACTTC
CDR3: CASSQDEATASYEQYF

size: -
V: TRBV19
D: -
J: TRBJ1-2
length: 14
DNA: TGTGCCAGTAGTATACACGGACAGCTTTATGGCTACACCTTC
CDR3: CASSIHGQLYGYTF

size: -
V: TRBV4-2
D: -
J: TRBJ1-1
length: 15
DNA: TGTGCCAGCAGCCAAGAGCCCGGGGGCAACACTGAAGCTTTCTTT
CDR3: CASSQEPGGNTEAFF

size: -
V: TRBV7-9
D: -
J: TRBJ2-7
length: 16
DNA: TGTGCCAGCAGCTTCTGGGGGCAGGGAAGCTCCTACGAGCAGTACTTC
CDR3: CASSFWGQGSSYEQYF

size: -
V: TRBV6-5
D: TRBD1
J: TRBJ1-5
length: 15
DNA: TGTGCCAGCAGTGCGCGGACAGGGGAGGATCAGCCCCAGCATTTT
CDR3: CASSARTGEDQPQHF

size: -
V: TRBV7-2
D: -
J: TRBJ2-4
length: 15
DNA: TGTGCCAGCAGCCCCGCGAGAACTGCCAAAAACATTCAGTACTTC
CDR3: CASSPARTAKNIQYF

size: -
V: TRBV7-8
D: TRBD2
J: TRBJ2-1
length: 16
DNA: TGTGCCAGCAGCCCCCAGACTAGCGGGGGTTACAATGAGCAGTTCTTC
CDR3: CASSPQTSGGYNEQFF

size: -
V: TRBV6-4
D: -
J: TRBJ2-6
length: 14
DNA: TGTGCCAGCAGGGGGGACGATAGGGCCAACGTCCTGACTTTC
CDR3: CASRGDDRANVLTF